The 9 T cell receptor beta chains below all came from one sample that was sequenced in a study of Tregs in tolerant kidney transplant recipients (dated by TCRdb to about 2019). The library was produced with the immunoSEQ multiplex PCR assay. In its TCRdb copy, this immuneACCESS table keeps in-frame sequences only and misses some clones. Where compared with another copy, unresolved V genes explain less than half of these, and the others have no known cause. The sample table lists roughly 54,000 clones, about 92% of them with a count of one. Around 16% of the sample is in the top ten clones. Related donors were used in the transplants with nonmyeloablative bone marrow transplantation, and mixed chimerism was transient in the human trials. Sequencing was performed on CD8+ T cells from blood (PBMCs), taken 12 months after the transplant. The receptors derive from a human patient who received a combined kidney and bone marrow transplant. The graft donor may be the source of some T cells after a transplant.

CDR3 DNA sequence: TGTGCCAGTAGTACTGGGACAGGCCTCTATGGCTACACCTTC. This gives the protein CASSTGTGLYGYTF. The J gene is TRBJ1-2, the V gene TRBV19; 8 bases align to TRBD1. This CDR3 has 14 residues. V was pared by 4 bases and J by 4 bases, with 5 bases of the junction left unmatched. Germline lookup yields CDR1 LNHDA and CDR2 SQIVND (reference sequence).

For this clone: The junction differs from germline at one of its ends, possibly a read error. Other DNA sequences of this sample code for an identical CDR3. The CDR3 nucleotides are TGTGCCAGTCAGGGGCGGTTTGGTAATTCCCCCCTCCACTTT. Translating gives CASQGRFGNSPLHF. The rearrangement uses TRBV19 and TRBJ1-6, with D maybe TRBD1 (6 bases). This CDR3 is built from 14 residues. Germline V CDR1 and CDR2: LNHDA, SQIVND (reference sequence).

The sample holds a few counts of this clone. The chain employs TRBV2 and TRBJ1-5, with TRBD1 identical over 8 bases. Germline assignment: CDR1 SNHLY and CDR2 FYNNEI. The CDR3 consists of 14 residues. J gave up 7 bases and V 5 bases, and 7 bases lay outside the gene matches. Here the CDR3 reads CASSQGQVGQPQHF. In DNA, the CDR3 is TGTGCCAGCAGTCAGGGACAGGTAGGACAGCCCCAGCATTTT.

This clone was counted a single time. The chain joins TRBV29-1 to TRBJ2-2; tentative D call: TRBD1 (5 bases). Germline lookup yields CDR1 SQVTM and CDR2 ANQGSEA. The ends were cut back, 5 bases at V and 2 bases at J, with 9 bases in the middle. The CDR3 consists of 13 residues. CDR3 in DNA: TGCAGCGTTACAGGTACCAACACCGGGGAGCTGTTTTTT. It specifies CSVTGTNTGELFF.

The V and J genes are TRBV15 and TRBJ2-1, with 7 bases fitting TRBD2. This CDR3 contains 15 residues. The germline CDR1 and CDR2 sequences are LNHNV and YYDKDF (reference sequence). After removal of 7 bases from V and 1 base from J, the junction contained 7 bases not matched to a gene. CDR3 protein: CATMGRESSYNEQFF. For the CDR3, the DNA is TGTGCCACCATGGGGCGGGAGTCTTCCTACAATGAGCAGTTCTTC.

J is TRBJ2-7 and V is TRBV18, with 10 bases matching TRBD2. Germline V lookup: CDR1 KGHSH, CDR2 LQKENI. There are 15 residues in the CDR3. The junction had 3 bases not matched to a gene; V was cut back by 2 bases and J by 2 bases. The CDR3 DNA reads TGTGCCAGCTCACCAGTAGCGGGGGGTACCTACGAGCAGTACTTC. It specifies CASSPVAGGTYEQYF.

V usage is TRBV27 and J usage is TRBJ1-1; maybe TRBD1 (5 bases). V was cut by 8 bases and J by 6 bases, with 19 bases left in between. This CDR3 contains 14 residues. Germline V gene lookup returns CDR1 MNHEY and CDR2 SMNVEV (reference sequence). The CDR3 DNA follows: TGTGCCAGCCTCCAGTCATGGGGGGAAGCTGAAGCTTTCTTT. Encoded protein: CASLQSWGEAEAFF.

The chain recombines TRBV18 with TRBJ1-1; maybe TRBD1 (6 bases). This CDR3 is built from 17 residues. The V gene lost 2 bases and the J gene lost 0 bases, with 16 bases spanning the gap. Germline lookup yields CDR1 KGHSH and CDR2 LQKENI. In DNA form, the CDR3 reads TGTGCCAGCTCACCATATCCCACAGGGCTTATGAACACTGAAGCTTTCTTT. This translates into CASSPYPTGLMNTEAFF. Full variable domain (remainder filled in from reference TRBV18 and TRBJ1-1): NAGVMQNPRHLVRRRGQEARLRCSPMKGHSHVYWYRQLPEEGLKFMVYLQKENIIDESGMPKERFSAEFPKEGPSILRIQQVVRGDSAAYFCASSPYPTGLMNTEAFFGQGTRLTVV.

This clone was recorded once. The chain recombines TRBV7-8 with TRBJ2-7, with 7 nucleotides matching TRBD2. V shed 1 base and J 4 bases; nucleotides not matched to a gene: 4. CDR1 is SGHVS, CDR2 FQNEAQ, per germline. The CDR3 contains 14 residues. The CDR3 sequence: CASSLGGSFYEQYF. CDR3 sequence (DNA): TGTGCCAGCAGCTTAGGCGGGAGTTTTTACGAGCAGTACTTC.